This TCR beta chain was observed in a study of shared clonotypes between healthy human individuals. Across the study: The study drew on a couple of women and a few men aged 18 to 49 as donors. The study, taken as a whole, reports: A handful of donors had approximately 4.6% of their naive CD4 clonotypes in common.

As defined, naive CD8 cells were CD45RO-negative and positively selected for CCR7, with terminally differentiated effector memory CD45RA+ cells excluded. A note on this clone: Its antigen remains unidentified.

When replicate PCRs were run on sorted subsets, they used approximately 0.2 ug DNA, about 31,000 T cell genomes. Profiling relied on immunoSEQ multiplex PCR, and the TCRdb table lists in-frame clones only, not all of them. The sample holds more than 600,000 clones; under 95% are singletons and the top ten take 20% to 25%. This receptor was taken from a man aged 25 to 45 in good health. The sequenced sample consisted of naive CD8+ T cells sorted from blood.

This CDR3 is CASTESYEQYF. CDR3 sequence (DNA): TGTGCCAGCACCGAAAGTTACGAGCAGTACTTC. The V and J genes are TRBV2 and TRBJ2-7; D is unresolved. Germline V CDR1 and CDR2: SNHLY, FYNNEI. Trimming took 7 bases from V and 4 from J, leaving 8 bases between them. The length of the CDR3 is 11 residues.